This TCR beta chain was sequenced in a study of T cell repertoires in cytomegalovirus infection. This clonotype was picked up a small number of times. Its antigen remains unknown. Study findings and constraints: Carriage of CMV together with the relevant HLA was identifiable through cumulative public TCR beta family frequency. Ex vivo responses were dominated by HLA-C-restricted CMV-specific TCR beta clonotypes.

From the reads, TCRdb called clonotypes with MiXCR, one entry per CDR3 protein. The sample carries 150,000 or so distinct CDR3 sequences, around 20% recorded once. Germline CDR1 reads DFQATT; CDR2 reads SNEGSKA (reference sequence). The CDR3 is 15 amino acids. V trimming: 0 bases; J trimming: 8 bases; junction bases outside the gene matches: 6. Sequencing input: PBMCs. The rearrangement joins TRBV20-1 to TRBJ2-1; 11 bases are shared with TRBD2. The sequence derives from a human donor in good health (CMV status not recorded). Some clones in this sample may be carry-over from other donors' samples. CDR3 sequence reads: CSARDVAGGPYEQFF. CDR3 DNA: TGCAGTGCTAGAGATGTAGCGGGGGGGCCCTATGAGCAGTTCTTC.